The next 13 T cell receptor beta chains were all read from a single sample in a study of shared clonotypes between healthy human individuals. The table came from immunoSEQ multiplex PCR; TCRdb's copy has only in-frame clones and leaves some out. The sample holds over 750,000 clones, just over 95% seen once. In the naive CD8 group, cells lacked CD45RO and were positively selected for CCR7, so terminally differentiated effector memory CD45RA+ cells were left out. Material for sequencing was naive CD8+ T cells sorted from blood. The receptors stem from a man younger than 45 in good health.

This rearrangement joins TRBV7-9 to TRBJ2-7, with D possibly TRBD2 on 6 matching bases. Germline CDR1 SEHNR, CDR2 FQNEAQ (reference sequence). V lost 0 bases to trimming and J lost 2 bases, with 11 bases between them. The CDR3 covers 15 residues. CDR3 loop: CASSLALAKPYEQYF. The CDR3 nucleotides read TGTGCCAGCAGCTTAGCTCTAGCGAAACCCTACGAGCAGTACTTC.

V gene TRBV27 combines with J gene TRBJ2-1, with D perhaps matching TRBD2 (5 bases). The V gene's germline CDR1 is MNHEY and CDR2 SMNVEV (reference sequence). V dropped 2 bases and J dropped 0 bases, with 11 bases sitting between them. CDR3 length: 16 amino acids. The CDR3 spells CASSLLVGSSYNEQFF. In nucleotides, the CDR3 is TGTGCCAGCAGTTTACTCGTGGGGAGCTCCTACAATGAGCAGTTCTTC.

The chain couples TRBV11-2 to TRBJ1-2; D might be TRBD1 (5 bases). This CDR3 is built from 17 residues. V was clipped by 5 bases and J by 0 bases, with 19 bases between them. Germline V lookup: CDR1 SGHAT, CDR2 FQNNGV. CDR3 residues: CASSGGGQGTSNYGYTF. The CDR3 DNA follows: TGTGCCAGCAGCGGGGGTGGGCAGGGAACCTCTAACTATGGCTACACCTTC. Looking up the rest from reference TRBV11-2 and TRBJ1-2 gives the full variable domain: EAGVAQSPRYKIIEKRQSVAFWCNPISGHATLYWYQQILGQGPKLLIQFQNNGVVDDSQLPKDRFSAERLKGVDSTLKIQPAKLEDSAVYLCASSGGGQGTSNYGYTFGSGTRLTVV.

The chain links TRBV5-1 to TRBJ2-7, with TRBD1 matching over 7 bases. The length of the CDR3 is 16 residues. Germline CDR1 and CDR2: SGHRS and YFSETQ. Trimming removed 3 bases from V and 3 bases from J; junction bases left unmatched: 12. The CDR3 spells CASSSATETGDYEQYF. CDR3 nucleotides: TGCGCCAGCAGCTCGGCTACGGAAACAGGGGACTACGAGCAGTACTTC.

The chain combines TRBV12-5 with TRBJ1-1; D uncertain. Between the trimmed V and J ends, which lost 1 base and 4 bases, there was a span of 16 bases. CDR1 and CDR2 (germline): LGHNT, FRNRAP. The CDR3 runs to 16 residues. The CDR3 sequence is CASGLGDVSGGTEAFF. CDR3 nucleotides: TGTGCTAGTGGTTTGGGCGACGTTTCGGGTGGCACTGAAGCTTTCTTT.

V gene TRBV7-9 combines with J gene TRBJ1-2, with 11 nucleotides matching TRBD1. Germline assignment: CDR1 SEHNR and CDR2 FQNEAQ (reference sequence). V dropped 5 bases and J dropped 7; count of bases not matched to a gene: 9. The CDR3 sequence is 15 residues long. CDR3 bases: TGTGCCAGCAGCCTAGATGGAGGGACAGGGGGTGGCTACACCTTC. Translating gives CASSLDGGTGGGYTF. Combining the CDR3 with reference TRBV7-9 and TRBJ1-2 gives the whole variable domain DTGVSQNPRHKITKRGQNVTFRCDPISEHNRLYWYRQTLGQGPEFLTYFQNEAQLEKSRLLSDRFSAERPKGSFSTLEIQRTEQGDSAMYLCASSLDGGTGGGYTFGSGTRLTVV.

This chain joins TRBV11-2 and TRBJ2-1; possibly TRBD1 or TRBD2 for D (5 bases each). This CDR3 spans 15 amino acids. The ends were cut back, 5 bases at V and 6 bases at J, with 17 bases in the middle. The V gene's germline CDR1 is SGHAT and CDR2 FQNNGV. Written as DNA, the CDR3 is TGTGCCAGCAGCCTATCAGGGACCCGTCCCAATGAGCAGTTCTTC. Encoded protein: CASSLSGTRPNEQFF. Supplemented by reference TRBV11-2 and TRBJ2-1, the full variable domain reads EAGVAQSPRYKIIEKRQSVAFWCNPISGHATLYWYQQILGQGPKLLIQFQNNGVVDDSQLPKDRFSAERLKGVDSTLKIQPAKLEDSAVYLCASSLSGTRPNEQFFGPGTRLTVL.

The V and J genes are TRBV7-9 and TRBJ2-1; 11 positions match TRBD2. Trimming took 1 base from V and 5 from J; bases not matched to a gene: 13. In germline, CDR1 is SEHNR, CDR2 FQNEAQ (reference sequence). This CDR3 contains 19 residues. The CDR3 DNA follows: TGTGCCAGCAGCTTAGAGGAACGGGCCGGGACTAGCGGCCACAATGAGCAGTTCTTC. It yields the protein CASSLEERAGTSGHNEQFF. Full variable domain (rest looked up from reference TRBV7-9 and TRBJ2-1): DTGVSQNPRHKITKRGQNVTFRCDPISEHNRLYWYRQTLGQGPEFLTYFQNEAQLEKSRLLSDRFSAERPKGSFSTLEIQRTEQGDSAMYLCASSLEERAGTSGHNEQFFGPGTRLTVL.

Worth noting for this clone: Just one base apart from a much larger clone, this may be a read error. This same CDR3 is encoded by further DNA sequences in the sample. V and J are TRBV7-9 and TRBJ2-3, with no clear D. From germline, CDR1 is SEHNR and CDR2 FQNEAQ (reference sequence). The ends were cut back, 5 bases at V and 1 base at J, with 4 bases in the middle. The CDR3 is made up of 12 amino acids. The CDR3 sequence: CASSLGTDTQYF. The CDR3 coding sequence is TGTGCCAGCAGCCTAGGCACAGATACGCAGTATTTT.

The chain carries TRBV11-2 and TRBJ2-6; no clear D. Germline V gene sequence: CDR1 SGHAT, CDR2 FQNNGV. The CDR3 is 13 amino acids. V was pared by 4 bases and J by 4 bases, with 5 bases between. The CDR3 DNA follows: TGTGCCAGCAGCTCCCTGGGGGCCAACGTCCTGACTTTC. This encodes CASSSLGANVLTF.

DNA for the CDR3: TGTGCCAGCAGCACCTCCGGACCGACGTTGTACGAGCAGTACTTC. Encoded protein: CASSTSGPTLYEQYF. The rearrangement links TRBV7-9 to TRBJ2-7, with no clear D. CDR1 SEHNR and CDR2 FQNEAQ come from the germline V gene (reference sequence). The V end lost 5 bases, the J end lost 4 bases, and 18 bases lay between the germline ends. CDR3 length: 15 residues. Drawing the rest from reference TRBV7-9 and TRBJ2-7, the complete variable domain is DTGVSQNPRHKITKRGQNVTFRCDPISEHNRLYWYRQTLGQGPEFLTYFQNEAQLEKSRLLSDRFSAERPKGSFSTLEIQRTEQGDSAMYLCASSTSGPTLYEQYFGPGTRLTVT.

The V and J genes are TRBV9 and TRBJ2-2; D not certain. V was cut by 3 bases and J by 7 bases, with 13 bases left in between. The CDR3 spans 14 residues. CDR1 SGDLS and CDR2 YYNGEE come from the germline V gene. In DNA form, the CDR3 reads TGTGCCAGCAGCGCCGGGTCTCCAAGCGGGGAGCTGTTTTTT. Translation: CASSAGSPSGELFF.

This clone has a single count. This chain connects TRBV9 to TRBJ1-4, with a possible D match to TRBD1 (5 bases). V lost 3 bases and J 8 bases, leaving 20 bases between the germline ends. Germline assignment: CDR1 SGDLS and CDR2 YYNGEE. CDR3 size: 16 residues. CDR3 nucleotides: TGTGCCAGCAGCGCCGCCGCGGGGGACCTTGGAGAAAAACTGTTTTTT. Translation gives CASSAAAGDLGEKLFF.